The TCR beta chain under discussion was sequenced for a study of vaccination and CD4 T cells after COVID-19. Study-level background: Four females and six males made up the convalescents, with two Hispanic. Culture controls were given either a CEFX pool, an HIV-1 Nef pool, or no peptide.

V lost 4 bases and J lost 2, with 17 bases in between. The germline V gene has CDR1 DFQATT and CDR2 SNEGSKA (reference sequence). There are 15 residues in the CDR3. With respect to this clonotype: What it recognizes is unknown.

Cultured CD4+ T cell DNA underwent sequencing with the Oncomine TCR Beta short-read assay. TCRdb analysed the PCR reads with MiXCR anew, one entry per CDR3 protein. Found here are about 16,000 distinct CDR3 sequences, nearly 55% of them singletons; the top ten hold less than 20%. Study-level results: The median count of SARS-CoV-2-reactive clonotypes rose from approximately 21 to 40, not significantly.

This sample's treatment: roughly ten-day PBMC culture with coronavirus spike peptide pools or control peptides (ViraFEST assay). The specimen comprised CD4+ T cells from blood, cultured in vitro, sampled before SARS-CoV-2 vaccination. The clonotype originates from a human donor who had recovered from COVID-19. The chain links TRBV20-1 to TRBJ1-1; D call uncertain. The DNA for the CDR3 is TGCAGTGCTACCGAGGGAGGTTCTGTAAACACTGAAGCTTTCTTT. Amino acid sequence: CSATEGGSVNTEAFF.